The rows below give T cell receptor beta chains drawn from one sample of a study of T cell responses to AZD1222 COVID-19 vaccine. TCRdb's table, derived via immunoSEQ multiplex PCR, lists solely in-frame clones and lacks some. Seen here are approximately 220,000 clones, roughly 91% observed once, and the top ten hold about 1%. Material: peripheral blood, obtained on day 0 of MenACWY control vaccination. The receptors shown here come from an adult in good health. Each CDR3 is given with its conserved first and last residue.

v_call,j_call,cdr3_aa
TRBV4-2,TRBJ1-6,CASSQAGQGRRSPLHF
TRBV6-5,TRBJ2-7,CASSSTDPSYEQYF
TRBV27,TRBJ1-1,CASSFRYLNTEAFF
TRBV5-4,TRBJ1-2,CASSRAGTVDGYTF
TRBV4-2,TRBJ1-1,CASSPMTGGLVNTEAFF
TRBV3-1/TRBV3-2,TRBJ1-3,CASSPAGGSGNTIYF
TRBV15,TRBJ2-3,CATSRDRIETDTQYF
TRBV19,TRBJ1-1,CASSRGRLNTEAFF
TRBV30,TRBJ1-5,CAWSGASFNQPQHF
TRBV28,TRBJ2-2,CASSFTGRGGELFF
TRBV18,TRBJ2-1,CASSPLLVSYNEQFF
TRBV11-3,TRBJ2-7,CASSPTPSYEQYF
TRBV3-1/TRBV3-2,TRBJ1-6,CASSPGSSYNSPLHF
TRBV11-2,TRBJ2-7,CASSLELGHPYEQYF
TRBV3-1/TRBV3-2,TRBJ1-2,CASSQDQSLYGYTF
TRBV18,TRBJ1-5,CASSPPGGKEPQHF
TRBV5-6,TRBJ1-2,CASSFRGADYGYTF
TRBV28,TRBJ1-6,CASSMITRGGIYSPLHF
TRBV18,TRBJ1-3,CASSPRVAGRGNTIYF
TRBV3-1/TRBV3-2,TRBJ1-2,CASSQDHRGYYGYTF
TRBV4-1,TRBJ2-7,CASSKGLLTYEQYF
TRBV19,TRBJ1-2,CASSLSGGYGYTF
TRBV7-9,TRBJ2-1,CASRLRGANEQFF
TRBV3-1/TRBV3-2,TRBJ1-2,CASSQDRVGGYTF
TRBV18,TRBJ1-4,CASSTQGANEKLFF
TRBV28,TRBJ1-2,CASSLLQGTYGYTF
TRBV5-4,TRBJ1-3,CASSSKDRGISGNTIYF
TRBV11-2,TRBJ1-2,CASGPPSPSIYGYTF
TRBV7-9,TRBJ2-3,CASSLEYLAVSTDTQYF
TRBV7-2,TRBJ2-5,CASSLAGFRETQYF
TRBV15,TRBJ2-1,CATSRAGATYNEQFF
TRBV15,TRBJ1-1,CATSSGFGVGSEAFF
TRBV11-3,TRBJ2-5,CASSVTSGGAQYF
TRBV11-2,TRBJ1-5,CASSLRQGSNQPQHF
TRBV13,TRBJ1-6,CASSLGGDRVPIIRSLHF
TRBV4-1,TRBJ1-6,CASSQYAPRADEDSPLHF
TRBV6-6,TRBJ1-2,CASSRSTGWEGGYTF
TRBV7-9,TRBJ1-1,CASSSGRANAEAFF
TRBV3-1/TRBV3-2,TRBJ1-6,CASSPDGLNSPLHF
TRBV11-2,TRBJ1-4,CASSLSWVLGGKLFF
TRBV3-1/TRBV3-2,TRBJ1-1,CASSRLNRQGAFF
TRBV19,TRBJ1-5,CASSMGSRQPQHF
TRBV7-6,TRBJ2-7,CASSPVPNTGLGYEQYF
TRBV5-1,TRBJ1-2,CASSGTGSGGIYTF
TRBV9,TRBJ1-4,CASSMGQGSIGKLFF
TRBV9,TRBJ1-2,CASSSRGEGYTF
TRBV5-1,TRBJ1-2,CASSPERGVNYGYTF
TRBV3-1/TRBV3-2,TRBJ1-2,CASSRAGQGDGYTF
TRBV5-4,TRBJ1-4,CASSLQGSREKLFF
TRBV28,TRBJ2-7,CASSSNPMLQYF